The clone carrying this T cell receptor beta chain was detected only once. This sample stems from a study of shared clonotypes between healthy human individuals. At the level of the study: Donors were a couple of women and three men aged 18 to 49.

This CDR3 contains 14 residues. Germline V gene sequence: CDR1 WSHSY, CDR2 SAAADI. V was shortened by 6 bases and J by 0 bases, with 10 bases between the two germline ends. The assay ran at deep level. The sequencing of unsorted PBMC DNA took place on ten immunoSEQ deep assay plates. Profiled with immunoSEQ multiplex PCR; TCRdb holds only in-frame clones, not every one. The data show about half a million clones, 78% seen once. Healthy and HIV-negative, the adult donors had no recent acute infections or vaccinations. The sequence was obtained from a middle-aged woman in good health. Some clones in this sample may be carry-over from other donors' samples. V is TRBV10-2 and J is TRBJ2-3; tentatively, D is TRBD1 or TRBD2 (5 bases each). The specimen was PBMCs. For the CDR3, the DNA is TGCGCCAGCAGGCCCGGGACCAGCACAGATACGCAGTATTTT. It codes for CASRPGTSTDTQYF.